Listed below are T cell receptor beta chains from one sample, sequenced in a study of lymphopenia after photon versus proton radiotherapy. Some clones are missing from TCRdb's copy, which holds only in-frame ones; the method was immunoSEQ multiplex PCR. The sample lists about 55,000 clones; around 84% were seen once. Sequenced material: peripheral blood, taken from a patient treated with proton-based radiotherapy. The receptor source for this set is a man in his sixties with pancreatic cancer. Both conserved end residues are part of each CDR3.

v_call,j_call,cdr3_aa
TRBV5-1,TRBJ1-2,CASSLEGRIYGYTF
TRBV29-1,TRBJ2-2,CSVEKNSPNTGELFF
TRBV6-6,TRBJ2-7,CATGTGGSTYEQYF
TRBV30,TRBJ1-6,CAWRERGHYNSPLHF
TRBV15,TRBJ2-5,CATSRAGSGETQYF
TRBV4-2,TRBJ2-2,CASSQLDRARAGELFF
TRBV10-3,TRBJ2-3,CATNPGTGAGADTQYF
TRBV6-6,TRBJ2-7,CASSYSTALNYEQYF
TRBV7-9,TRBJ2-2,CASSPRLAKNTGELFF
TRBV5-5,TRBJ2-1,CASSLHSGSIGEQFF
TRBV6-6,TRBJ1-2,CASRPGTATNYGYTF
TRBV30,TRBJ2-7,CAWRTPGQGLFEQYF
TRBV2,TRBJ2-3,CASSGDRGLVGTQYF
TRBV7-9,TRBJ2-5,CASSLDTLAGPQETQYF
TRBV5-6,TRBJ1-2,CASSYLTGGNYGYTF
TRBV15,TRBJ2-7,CATSRDLVTYEQYF
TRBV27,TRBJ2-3,CASSRDRGTDTQYF
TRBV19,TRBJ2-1,CATEGLAGTYNEQFF
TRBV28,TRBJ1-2,CASSSGNYGYTF
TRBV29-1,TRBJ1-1,CSARDGSNTEAFF
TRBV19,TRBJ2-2,CASRGRRVSNTGELFF
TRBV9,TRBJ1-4,CASSAQDSFYEKLFF
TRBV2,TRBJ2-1,CASSVNRAGGSTEQFF
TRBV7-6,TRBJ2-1,CASSLALGGSFSHEQFF
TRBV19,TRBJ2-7,CASSFYPGQGFYEQYF
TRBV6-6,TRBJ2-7,CASSYSNPAAYEQYF
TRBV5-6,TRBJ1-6,CASSLASGGGDSPLHF
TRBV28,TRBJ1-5,CASSDDRRNQPQHF
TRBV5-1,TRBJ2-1,CASSRSGTGNNEQFF
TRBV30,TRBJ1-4,CAWSVGPAEKLFF
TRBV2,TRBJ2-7,CASRTGLASHEQYF
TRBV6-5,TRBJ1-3,CASSQGVSGNTIYF
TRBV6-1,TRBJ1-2,CASTGGPAAHYGYTF
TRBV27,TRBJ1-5,CASSVRTGGTQPQHF
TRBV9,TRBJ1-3,CASSAVLGANTIYF
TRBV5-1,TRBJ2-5,CASSPTGAKETQYF